The 29 T cell receptor beta chains given below trace back to one sample, sequenced in a study of T cells in women clearing cervical HPV infection. Measured with immunoSEQ multiplex PCR; TCRdb has only the in-frame clones, and not every one. The sample features some 30,000 clones, with 3.1% in its top ten. The sample comprised blood buffy coat. These receptors were taken from a woman between 18 and 70 years old with a cervical HPV16 infection that either progressed to CIN3+ or cleared (not recorded which).

Of note for this clone: The read terminates 3 residues before the CDR3 end, so the remaining end is supplied by the germline J gene. V gene TRBV20-1 combines with J gene TRBJ1-5, with a possible D match to TRBD1 (6 bases). The ends were cut back, 5 bases at V and 3 bases at J, with 14 bases in the middle. CDR3 length: 14 residues. The germline V gene has CDR1 DFQATT and CDR2 SNEGSKA (reference sequence). The DNA read from the CDR3 is TGCAGTGCTGGGCAGGCAGGGGCCAATCAGCCC. Protein sequence: CSAGQAGANQP. The whole CDR3 reads CSAGQAGANQPQHF.

The CDR3 reads CSASRLAGNEQFF. CDR3 bases read: TGCAGTGCTAGCCGACTAGCGGGCAATGAG. This rearrangement joins TRBV20-1 to TRBJ2-1; TRBD2 matches 10 bases. With the read ending 3 residues before the CDR3 end, the germline J gene is used to fill in that end. CDR1 DFQATT and CDR2 SNEGSKA come from the germline V gene (reference sequence). Trimming at V came to 3 bases and at J to 6 bases, leaving 2 bases not matched to a gene. This CDR3 has 13 residues.

Remarks on this clone: The read ends 3 residues shy of where the CDR3 ends; the end is completed using the germline J gene. This chain joins TRBV20-1 and TRBJ1-2; the D gene is possibly TRBD1 (6 bases). Germline V CDR1 and CDR2: DFQATT, SNEGSKA (reference sequence). The CDR3 is 13 amino acids. The sequenced part of the CDR3 DNA is TGCAGTGCTAGAGATGGAACAGGGAAGCGC. It translates to CSARDGTGKR. In full, the CDR3 reads CSARDGTGKRYTF.

A remark on this clone: At one end, the junction sequence differs from germline, possibly due to a read error. Read coverage stops 3 residues before the CDR3 terminus; the germline J gene supplies the remainder. The V and J genes are TRBV5-1 and TRBJ2-3, with D tentatively TRBD1 (6 bases). CDR1 and CDR2 from the germline V gene are SGHRS and YFSETQ. The CDR3 consists of 15 residues. The CDR3 bases that were read are TGCGCCAGCAGTCTAATGGGACATAGCTCAGAGACG. Encoded protein: CASSLMGHSSET. The complete CDR3 sequence is CASSLMGHSSETQYF. Filled out from reference TRBV5-1 and TRBJ2-3, the complete variable domain reads KAGVTQTPRYLIKTRGQQVTLSCSPISGHRSVSWYQQTPGQGLQFLFEYFSETQRNKGNFPGRFSGRQFSNSRSEMNVSTLELGDSALYLCASSLMGHSSETQYFGPGTRLTVL.

With regard to this clone: The sequenced fragment ends 3 residues before the CDR3 boundary, so the rest is inferred from the germline J gene. The gene calls are TRBV7-3 and TRBJ1-1, with D possibly being TRBD1 (5 bases). CDR3 size: 14 residues. Germline loops: CDR1 SGHTA, CDR2 FQGTGA. The CDR3 loop reads CASRSLVGGEPAFF. The CDR3 bases that were read are TGTGCCAGCCGAAGCTTGGTCGGGGGTGAGCCT.

With regard to this clone: The read ends 3 residues early relative to the CDR3; the germline J gene fills the gap. The chain uses TRBV19 and TRBJ2-3; TRBD1 agrees at 9 bases. Germline V lookup: CDR1 LNHDA, CDR2 SQIVND (reference sequence). This CDR3 has 15 residues. The sequenced part of the CDR3 DNA is TGTGCCAGTAGTACACAGGGGGCCGGCAATCAGCCG. Residues: CASSTQGAGNQP. The complete CDR3 protein is CASSTQGAGNQPQYF.

In terms of frequency, this clone is large (0.1 to 1%). Read sequence stops 3 residues before the CDR3 end, and the germline J gene provides the missing end. The genes are TRBV29-1 and TRBJ1-4; D unclear. Trimming removed 6 bases at V and 1 base at J, with 9 bases between. This CDR3 spans 13 amino acids. Germline lookup yields CDR1 SQVTM and CDR2 ANQGSEA. The CDR3 loop reads CSVRRGTNEKLFF. Incomplete CDR3 DNA: TGCAGCGTCCGGCGGGGAACTAATGAAAAA.

The CDR3 region is CASSPPRQGNIYTF. Incomplete CDR3 DNA: TGTGCCAGCTCACCACCTAGACAGGGAAACATC. The chain employs TRBV18 and TRBJ1-2; the match to TRBD1 covers 7 bases. From the germline J gene comes the end of the CDR3, since the read stops 3 residues before it. This CDR3 has 14 residues. Germline V lookup: CDR1 KGHSH, CDR2 LQKENI.

As regards this clone: The read gets to within 3 residues of the CDR3 end, and the germline J gene fills in the rest. V and J are TRBV30 and TRBJ1-5; D is unresolved. The germline gives CDR1 GTSNPN, CDR2 SVGIG (reference sequence). The CDR3 consists of 13 residues. Between the trimmed V and J ends, which lost 2 bases and 3 bases, there was a span of 8 bases. CDR3 residues: CAWSLQPNQPQHF. Incomplete CDR3 DNA: TGTGCCTGGAGTTTACAGCCCAATCAGCCC.

As concerns this clone: Other nucleotide sequences from this sample produce the same CDR3. CDR3 residues: CASSLQTGSSYEQYF. CDR3 bases read: TGCGCCAGCAGCTTGCAGACAGGAAGCTCCTACGAG. The V gene is TRBV5-1, the J gene TRBJ2-7, with TRBD1 as a possible D gene (6 bases). The CDR3 extends 3 residues past the end of the read, so its final part is completed from the germline J gene. V shed 1 base and J shed 0 bases, with 11 bases lying between them. Germline V CDR1 and CDR2: SGHRS, YFSETQ. This CDR3 region has 15 residues.

Comments on this clone: The CDR3 end falls 3 residues outside the read, so it is completed with the germline J gene. This chain joins TRBV20-1 and TRBJ2-7; a possible D gene is TRBD1 (6 bases). The CDR3 spans 15 residues. Germline CDR1 and CDR2: DFQATT and SNEGSKA (reference sequence). The ends were cut back, 0 bases at V and 0 bases at J, with 12 bases in the middle. CDR3 in amino acids: CSARDTARGSYEQYF. The sequenced CDR3 bases are TGCAGTGCTAGAGACACTGCCAGGGGCTCCTACGAG.

Points on this clone: Coverage ceases 3 residues before the CDR3 finishes, and the germline J gene fills in the end. The V call is TRBV7-2, the J call TRBJ1-1; D call uncertain. Trimming shortened V by 0 bases and J by 0 bases, and 5 bases separated the two germline ends. CDR1 is SGHTA and CDR2 is FQGNSA in the germline V gene. The CDR3 has 14 amino acids. CDR3 bases read: TGTGCCAGCAGCTTAGCGCTATTGAACACTGAA. Protein product: CASSLALLNTE. From start to end, the CDR3 is CASSLALLNTEAFF. The full variable domain, in which reference TRBV7-2 and TRBJ1-1 provide the parts outside the CDR3, is GAGVSQSPSNKVTEKGKDVELRCDPISGHTALYWYRQSLGQGLEFLIYFQGNSAPDKSGLPSDRFSAERTGGSVSTLTIQRTQQEDSAVYLCASSLALLNTEAFFGQGTRLTVV.

Comments on this clone: The read halts 3 residues ahead of the CDR3 end, with the missing end drawn from the germline J gene. The rearrangement links TRBV7-2 to TRBJ2-5; weak D call: TRBD2 (6 bases). V gave up 4 bases and J gave up 3 bases, with 12 bases separating them. The V gene's germline CDR1 is SGHTA and CDR2 FQGNSA. The CDR3 is 14 residues long. CDR3 sequence: CASSWGTRKETQYF. The DNA read from the CDR3 is TGTGCCAGCAGCTGGGGGACTCGCAAAGAGACC.

Concerning this clone itself: The sequence runs out 3 residues before the end of the CDR3; the remainder is reconstructed from the germline J gene. The chain links TRBV5-5 to TRBJ2-7, with 7 bases that match TRBD1. Germline-derived CDR1 and CDR2 are SGHKS and YYEKEE (reference sequence). The V gene end was trimmed by 3 bases and the J gene end by 5 bases; junction bases not matched to a gene: 2. There are 12 residues in the CDR3. CDR3 bases read: TGTGCCAGCAGCTGGGGGACAGACGAG. It is translated as CASSWGTDE. The CDR3 in its entirety is CASSWGTDEQYF.

As concerns this clone: The read terminates 3 residues ahead of where the CDR3 ends, so the germline J gene completes it. J is TRBJ2-3 and V is TRBV2; 8 nucleotides match TRBD2. Germline values: CDR1 SNHLY, CDR2 FYNNEI. The J segment lost 0 bases and the V segment lost 4 bases, leaving 12 bases of the junction unmatched. CDR3 length: 18 residues. CDR3 bases read: TGTGCCAGCAGTGGTCGTGTGACTAGCGACTCTAGCACAGATACG. Amino acids: CASSGRVTSDSSTDT. The entire CDR3 sequence reads CASSGRVTSDSSTDTQYF. The full variable domain, rest sourced from reference TRBV2 and TRBJ2-3, is EPEVTQTPSHQVTQMGQEVILRCVPISNHLYFYWYRQILGQKVEFLVSFYNNEISEKSEIFDDQFSVERPDGSNFTLKIRSTKLEDSAMYFCASSGRVTSDSSTDTQYFGPGTRLTVL.

About this clone: The read terminates 3 residues before the CDR3 end, so the remaining end is supplied by the germline J gene. V usage is TRBV5-4 and J usage is TRBJ2-3; the D call may be TRBD1 or TRBD2 (5 bases each). The CDR3 spans 15 residues. Germline loops: CDR1 SGHNT, CDR2 YYREEE (reference sequence). Incomplete CDR3 DNA: TGTGCCAGCAGCTTGGCCGCCGAGGGGCTGGAGACG. Protein sequence: CASSLAAEGLET. Given in full, the CDR3 is CASSLAAEGLETQYF. Looking up the rest from reference TRBV5-4 and TRBJ2-3 gives the full variable domain: ETGVTQSPTHLIKTRGQQVTLRCSSQSGHNTVSWYQQALGQGPQFIFQYYREEENGRGNFPPRFSGLQFPNYSSELNVNALELDDSALYLCASSLAAEGLETQYFGPGTRLTVL.

With respect to this clone: The read ends 3 residues before the CDR3 terminus; that terminus is restored from the germline J gene. The rearrangement links TRBV19 to TRBJ2-1, with TRBD1 as a possible D gene (6 bases). The V and J ends lost 5 bases and 0 bases respectively, with 8 bases between them. The germline CDR1 and CDR2 sequences are LNHDA and SQIVND (reference sequence). The CDR3 contains 14 residues. The CDR3 DNA, read in part, is TGTGCCAGTAGTTGGGGGCTCTCCTACAATGAG. Protein sequence: CASSWGLSYNE. The full CDR3 sequence reads CASSWGLSYNEQFF.

Of note for this clone: Read coverage stops 3 residues before the CDR3 terminus; the germline J gene supplies the remainder. V and J are TRBV20-1 and TRBJ1-1, with D unclear. Trimming removed 0 bases from V and 1 base from J, with 9 bases in between. CDR1 is DFQATT and CDR2 is SNEGSKA in the germline V gene (reference sequence). This CDR3 is 14 amino acids long. Partial CDR3 DNA: TGCAGTGCTAGAGATAGGACTGCGAACACTGAA. Translated: CSARDRTANTE. The CDR3 in its entirety is CSARDRTANTEAFF.

This clone is hyperexpanded (1% or more) by frequency. The read terminates 3 residues before the CDR3 end, so the remaining end is supplied by the germline J gene. The chain combines TRBV19 with TRBJ2-1; the D gene is possibly TRBD2 (6 bases). From germline, CDR1 is LNHDA and CDR2 SQIVND (reference sequence). The CDR3 runs to 13 residues. V was pared by 4 bases and J by 9 bases, with 13 bases between. CDR3 region: CASSTGGGFEQFF. CDR3 DNA (partial): TGTGCCAGTAGTACCGGGGGAGGCTTTGAG.

This chain's CDR3 is CSASMRGGTDTQYF. The DNA read from the CDR3 is TGCAGTGCTAGTATGCGGGGGGGCACAGATACG. This chain joins TRBV20-1 and TRBJ2-3, with 8 bases aligning to TRBD2. The read ends 3 residues before the CDR3 terminus; that terminus is restored from the germline J gene. Germline values: CDR1 DFQATT, CDR2 SNEGSKA (reference sequence). J gave up 1 base and V 3 bases, and 3 bases lay outside the gene matches. This CDR3 spans 14 amino acids.

On this clone itself: Coverage ceases 3 residues before the CDR3 finishes, and the germline J gene fills in the end. This chain links TRBV20-1 with TRBJ2-1; 11 nucleotides line up with TRBD2. Germline trimming cut 3 bases from V and 7 bases from J; bases unmatched to any gene: 8. The germline gives CDR1 DFQATT, CDR2 SNEGSKA (reference sequence). The CDR3 has 15 residues. The covered CDR3 bases are TGCAGTGCTAGGAGAACTAGCGGGGGCTTGAATGAG. It codes for CSARRTSGGLNE. The full-length CDR3 reads as CSARRTSGGLNEQFF.

Worth noting for this clone: The read ends 3 residues before the CDR3 terminus; that terminus is restored from the germline J gene. The rearrangement uses TRBV5-1 and TRBJ2-3; TRBD1 matches at 7 bases. This CDR3 has 15 amino acids. The V gene's germline CDR1 is SGHRS and CDR2 YFSETQ. V was pared by 2 bases and J by 4 bases, with 7 bases of the junction left unmatched. The chain's CDR3 is CASSFGQARADTQYF. The sequenced part of the CDR3 DNA is TGCGCCAGCAGCTTCGGACAGGCCCGGGCAGATACG.

With regard to this clone: With the read ending 3 residues before the CDR3 end, the germline J gene is used to fill in that end. This chain joins TRBV7-6 and TRBJ2-7; D possibly corresponds to TRBD1 (6 bases). This CDR3 is 17 amino acids long. CDR1 is SGHVS, CDR2 FNYEAQ, per germline. Trimming stripped 1 base from V and 0 bases from J, with 16 bases between. The part of the CDR3 DNA that was read is TGTGCCAGCAGCTTAGGCCCGAGGGACATAGGCTCCTACGAG. Residues: CASSLGPRDIGSYE. The entire CDR3 reads CASSLGPRDIGSYEQYF.

As to this clone: The sequence runs out 3 residues before the end of the CDR3; the remainder is reconstructed from the germline J gene. The chain employs TRBV30 and TRBJ2-5; 7 bases map to TRBD1. CDR3 length equals 13 residues. Germline V gives CDR1 GTSNPN, CDR2 SVGIG (reference sequence). With 0 bases clipped from V and 5 bases from J, the junction kept 3 bases outside the gene matches. The CDR3 here is CAWSVRDSETQYF. The DNA read from the CDR3 is TGTGCCTGGAGTGTCCGGGACAGTGAGACC.

This clone is classed as medium-sized by frequency. The read ends 3 residues before the CDR3 terminus; that terminus is restored from the germline J gene. The chain employs TRBV7-3 and TRBJ2-2; D gene uncertain. Trimming removed 0 bases from V and 6 bases from J, with 5 bases in between. There are 13 residues in the CDR3. From germline, CDR1 is SGHTA and CDR2 FQGTGA. The CDR3 DNA, read in part, is TGTGCCAGCAGCTTAACCAAGGCCGGGGAG. Translated: CASSLTKAGE. The complete CDR3 protein is CASSLTKAGELFF.

Concerning this clone itself: The read ends 3 residues before the CDR3 terminus; that terminus is restored from the germline J gene. The rearrangement uses TRBV7-3 and TRBJ2-7, with 12 bases identical to TRBD2. From germline, CDR1 is SGHTA and CDR2 FQGTGA. The V segment lost 0 bases and the J segment 2 bases; nucleotides outside the gene matches: 2. The CDR3 loop spans 16 amino acids. The DNA read from the CDR3 is TGTGCCAGCAGCTTAACGGGGACTAGCGGGCCCTACGAG. Translating it yields CASSLTGTSGPYE. The full CDR3 is CASSLTGTSGPYEQYF.

For this clone: The read terminates 3 residues before the CDR3 end, so the remaining end is supplied by the germline J gene. The rearrangement joins TRBV19 to TRBJ1-5; D not certain. Trimming took off 4 bases at V and 0 bases at J, with 10 bases between the two ends. Germline V gene sequence: CDR1 LNHDA, CDR2 SQIVND (reference sequence). This CDR3 has 15 residues. The covered CDR3 bases are TGTGCCAGTAGTAGGCCTTCCCATAGCAATCAGCCC. Residues: CASSRPSHSNQP. The full-length CDR3 reads as CASSRPSHSNQPQHF.

For this clone: Read coverage stops 3 residues before the CDR3 terminus; the germline J gene supplies the remainder. The V gene is TRBV7-2, the J gene TRBJ2-7, with unresolved D. The CDR3 loop spans 12 amino acids. CDR1 is SGHTA and CDR2 is FQGNSA in the germline V gene. Trimming took off 5 bases at V and 0 bases at J, with 5 bases between the two ends. This chain's CDR3 is CASSVFSYEQYF. The CDR3 DNA, read in part, is TGTGCCAGCAGCGTCTTCTCCTACGAG.

Regarding this clone: Coverage ceases 3 residues before the CDR3 finishes, and the germline J gene fills in the end. The rearrangement joins TRBV7-6 to TRBJ1-1; 9 bases are a match to TRBD1. CDR1 is SGHVS and CDR2 is FNYEAQ in the germline V gene. The CDR3 consists of 13 residues. CDR3 residues: CASSPGGQGVAFF. The CDR3 DNA, read in part, is TGTGCCAGCAGCCCCGGGGGACAGGGCGTG. Drawing the rest from reference TRBV7-6 and TRBJ1-1, the complete variable domain is GAGVSQSPRYKVTKRGQDVALRCDPISGHVSLYWYRQALGQGPEFLTYFNYEAQQDKSGLPNDRFSAERPEGSISTLTIQRTEQRDSAMYRCASSPGGQGVAFFGQGTRLTVV.